Sequencing of this T cell receptor (beta chain) was carried out in a study of shared clonotypes between healthy human individuals (dated by TCRdb to 2018 to 2020). Notes on the research overall: A few men and two women, aged 18 to 49 years, made up the cohort. To estimate repertoire size and how much clonotype sharing occurs between individuals, the study deeply sequenced the blood TCR repertoires of roughly 5 healthy adults. Between about 0.85 and 8.9 billion PBMCs per donor were obtained by leukapheresis. To increase sequencing depth and limit assay-specific biases, different laboratories used diverse techniques to prepare libraries and sequence TCR repertoires. For each donor, three plates each were used for CD4 naive and CD4 memory, two plates were used for CD8 naive, and one plate was used for CD8 memory.

Reading from cysteine to phenylalanine, the CDR3 counts 19 amino acids. The kept DNA is CDR3 alone, 57 bases in frame from the first base. To note about this clone: Its specific antigen is unknown. Base qualities are missing; no much larger clone stands one base away.

The investigation overall reported the following: Naive subsets generally had larger estimated clonotype richness than memory subsets. Sampling was restricted to blood, and TCR repertoires in tissues likely differ from the TCR repertoires found in blood. Compared with non-shared clonotypes, the clonotypes found in all four sorted-subset donors had higher generation probabilities. Incomplete sequencing was indicated by rarefaction of sorted-subset datasets, despite the large sequencing depth. Pairwise subsampling led to the expectation that sequencing depth would affect the degree of clonotype sharing among donors. Sharing across a handful of donors was observed for approximately 5% of naive CD4, 3% to 3.5% of naive CD8, roughly 2.3% of memory CD4, and around 0.44% of memory CD8 clonotypes. Because the study included only a small number of donors, the genetic and exposure-history diversity represented was limited.

The donors were healthy, HIV-negative adults with no recently reported acute infections or vaccinations. Every donor was a Caucasian adult living in Nashville, Tennessee, USA. CD4+ T cells were enriched through magnetic negative selection, after which naive cells were positively selected on CD45RA and the remaining negative fraction served as the memory subset. Blood was collected by leukapheresis, and PBMCs were isolated by Ficoll-Histopaque density gradient centrifugation and then cryopreserved in liquid nitrogen vapor phase. Analytical flow cytometry was used to check the purity and quantity of every magnetically sorted T cell population. Genomic DNA was isolated from every sorted fraction and measured by UV absorbance on a Nanodrop 2000c. Using the deep immunoSEQ assay, TCR CDR3 regions were amplified from genomic DNA by multiplex PCR. Extracted genomic DNA from each cell subset was spread evenly across all wells of several immunoSEQ 96-well plates, with each plate serving as a replicate. For sorted subsets, 150 to 200 ng genomic DNA, equal to 25,000 to 35,000 T cell genomes, was loaded into each replicate PCR. The purified libraries were quantified using a Qubit 3.0 fluorometer, sized with a Bioanalyzer 2100, and then quantified again using the KAPA Library Quantification kit. Every immunoSEQ 96-well plate was sequenced on a dedicated single-read 150-cycle Illumina NextSeq 550 flow cell. The authors processed their data as follows. Because the immunoSEQ output included only junctional sequences and no quality scores, the filtering could not be the same as the filtering used for full-length reads. To assign V/J genes and CDR3, sequences were annotated using PyIR, a Python wrapper for IgBLAST v1.9, with IMGT germline references. Reads were filtered out if the reads had weak V/J assignments (E-value above 1e-6), no CDR3, stop codons, out-of-frame junctions, or ambiguous translated residues. A V3J clonotype was defined by an identical inferred V gene, J gene, and CDR3 amino acid sequence. To compute the percentage overlap between repertoires, the number of shared unique clonotypes was divided by the size of the smaller repertoire. Repertoire richness was assessed with RTK rarefaction, the Chao1 estimator, and Recon v2.1 estimates of unobserved clonotypes. Generation probabilities were computed with OLGA for all TCRbeta clonotypes obtained by the gDNA method from a few donors. The immuneACCESS repertoire file appears here via TCRdb, limited to in-frame rearrangements. These files lack a portion of the clones; in checked studies, under half of the deficit traces to unresolved V genes, and the cause of the others is not known. That table supplies the V and J calls and clone size; D and trimming were determined from the DNA. The sample table records millions of clones; more than 85% of these occur just once. The ten most abundant clones make up 0.39% of the sample.

Sequenced: naive CD4+ T cells from PBMCs. Sample cell subset or site, as interpreted from the label and publication: CD45RA+ positively selected. The chain is assembled from TRBV21-1 and TRBJ2-2; the table's TRBD2 call for D was not verified on the DNA. TRBV21-1 counts as a pseudogene. The clonotype comes from a man aged 18 to 29 in good health. Some clones in this sample may be carry-over from other donors' samples. Here is the DNA: TGTGCCAGCAGCAAAAGTCCTAGCGGGAGGGCCTTTAACACCGGGGAGCTGTTTTTT. This encodes CASSKSPSGRAFNTGELFF.